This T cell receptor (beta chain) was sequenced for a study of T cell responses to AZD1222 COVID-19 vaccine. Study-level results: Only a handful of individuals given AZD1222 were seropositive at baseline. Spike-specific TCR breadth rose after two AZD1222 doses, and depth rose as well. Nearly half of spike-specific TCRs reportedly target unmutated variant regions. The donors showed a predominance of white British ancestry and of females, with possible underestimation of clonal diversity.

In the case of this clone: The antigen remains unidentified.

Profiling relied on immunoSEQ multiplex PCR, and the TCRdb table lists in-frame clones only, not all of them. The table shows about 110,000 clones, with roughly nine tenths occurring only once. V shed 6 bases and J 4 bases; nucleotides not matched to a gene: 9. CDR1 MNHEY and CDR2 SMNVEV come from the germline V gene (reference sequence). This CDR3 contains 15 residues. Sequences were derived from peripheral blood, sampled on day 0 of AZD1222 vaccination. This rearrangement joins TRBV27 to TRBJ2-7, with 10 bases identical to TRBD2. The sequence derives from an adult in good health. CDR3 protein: CASSRSGLAVYEQYF. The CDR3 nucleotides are TGTGCCAGCAGCCGTTCCGGACTAGCGGTTTACGAGCAGTACTTC.